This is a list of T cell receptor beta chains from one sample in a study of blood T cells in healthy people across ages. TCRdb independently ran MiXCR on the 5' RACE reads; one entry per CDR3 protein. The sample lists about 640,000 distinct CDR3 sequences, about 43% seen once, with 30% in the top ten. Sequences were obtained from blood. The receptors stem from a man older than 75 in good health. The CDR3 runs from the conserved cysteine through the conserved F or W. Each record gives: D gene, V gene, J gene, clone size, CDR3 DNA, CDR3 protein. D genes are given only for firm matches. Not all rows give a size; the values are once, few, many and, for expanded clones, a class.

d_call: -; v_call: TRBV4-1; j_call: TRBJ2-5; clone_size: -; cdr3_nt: TGCGCCAGCAGCCGGTTGATGGGAAACCAAGAGACCCAGTACTTC; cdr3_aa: CASSRLMGNQETQYF
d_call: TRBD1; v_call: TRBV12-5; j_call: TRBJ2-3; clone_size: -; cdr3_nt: TGTGCTAGTGGTCCCGGGACAGGCTGGACAGATACGCAGTATTTT; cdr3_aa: CASGPGTGWTDTQYF
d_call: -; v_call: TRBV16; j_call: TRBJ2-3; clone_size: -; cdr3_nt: TGTGCCAGCAGCCAATGGGCAGGGAGCACAGATACGCAGTATTTT; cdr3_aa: CASSQWAGSTDTQYF
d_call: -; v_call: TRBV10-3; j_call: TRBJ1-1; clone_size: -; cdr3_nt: TGTGCCATCAGTGACCCTGGACGTGTGAACACTGAAGCTTTCTTT; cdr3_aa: CAISDPGRVNTEAFF
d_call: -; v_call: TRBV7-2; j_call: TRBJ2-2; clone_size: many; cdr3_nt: TGTGCCAGCAGCTTCGATACGGTCGGTGGGGAGCTGTTTTTT; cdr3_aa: CASSFDTVGGELFF
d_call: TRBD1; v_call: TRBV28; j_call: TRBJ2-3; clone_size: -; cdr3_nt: TGTGCCAGCAGTTTTCTGGGACAGGGACGCACAGATACGCAGTATTTT; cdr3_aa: CASSFLGQGRTDTQYF
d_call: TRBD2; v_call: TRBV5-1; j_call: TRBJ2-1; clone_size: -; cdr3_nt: TGCGCCAGCAGCTTATACGGGGGGGCTGTTATGGATGAGCAGTTCTTC; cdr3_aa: CASSLYGGAVMDEQFF
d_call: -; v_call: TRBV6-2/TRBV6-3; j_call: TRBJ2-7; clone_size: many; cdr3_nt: TGTGCCAGCACTTATTACGAGCAGTACTTC; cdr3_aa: CASTYYEQYF
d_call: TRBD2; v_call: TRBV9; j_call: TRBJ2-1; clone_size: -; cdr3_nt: TGTGCCAGCAGCGCAGCGGGAGGGATCAACAATGAGCAGTTCTTC; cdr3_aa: CASSAAGGINNEQFF
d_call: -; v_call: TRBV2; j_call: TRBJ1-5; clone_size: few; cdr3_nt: TGTGCCAGCAGTGAGCGGATCTTCCCTACCCAGCATTTT; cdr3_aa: CASSERIFPTQHF
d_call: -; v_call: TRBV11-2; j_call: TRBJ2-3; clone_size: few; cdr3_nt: TGTGCCAGCAGCTTAGAAGGCGGGGCTAGCACAGATACGCAGTATTTT; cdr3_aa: CASSLEGGASTDTQYF
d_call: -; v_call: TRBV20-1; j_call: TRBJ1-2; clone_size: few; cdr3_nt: TGCAGTGCTCCGGACGTCGGCAAACGAGGGGGCTACACCTTC; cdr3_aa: CSAPDVGKRGGYTF
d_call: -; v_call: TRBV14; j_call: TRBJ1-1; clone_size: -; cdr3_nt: TGTGCCAGCAGCCAACCGAACAGGGAGACTGAAGCTTTCTTT; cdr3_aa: CASSQPNRETEAFF
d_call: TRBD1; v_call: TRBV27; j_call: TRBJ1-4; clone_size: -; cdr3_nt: TGTGCCAGCGGCTTGACAGGGGGGGGAAAACTGTTTTTT; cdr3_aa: CASGLTGGGKLFF
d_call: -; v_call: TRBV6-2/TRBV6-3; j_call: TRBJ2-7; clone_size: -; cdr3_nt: TGTGCCAGCAGTTACCGTACCTCCTACAATGAGCAGTACTTC; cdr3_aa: CASSYRTSYNEQYF
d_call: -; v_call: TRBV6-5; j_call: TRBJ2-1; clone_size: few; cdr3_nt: TGTGCCAGCATTAAACAGGGCGGCTCCTACAATGAGCAGTTCTTC; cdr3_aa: CASIKQGGSYNEQFF
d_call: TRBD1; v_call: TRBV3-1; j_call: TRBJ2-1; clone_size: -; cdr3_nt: TGTGCCAGCAGCCAAACAGGGGTTAGCTCCTACAATGAGCAGTTCTTC; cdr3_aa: CASSQTGVSSYNEQFF
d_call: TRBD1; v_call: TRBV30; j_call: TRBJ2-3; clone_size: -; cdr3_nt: TGTGCCTGGAGTGCCCCTGGACAGGGGAGGGACACAGATACGCAGTATTTT; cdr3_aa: CAWSAPGQGRDTDTQYF
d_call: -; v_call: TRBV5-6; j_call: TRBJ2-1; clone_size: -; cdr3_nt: TGTGCCAGCAGGGAGGGGGGGATTAATTACAATGAGCAGTTCTTC; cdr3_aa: CASREGGINYNEQFF
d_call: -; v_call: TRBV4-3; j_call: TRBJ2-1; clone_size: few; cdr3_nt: TGCGCCAGCAGCCAAGGTCTCGGGAGCTCCTACAATGAGCAGTTCTTC; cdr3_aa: CASSQGLGSSYNEQFF
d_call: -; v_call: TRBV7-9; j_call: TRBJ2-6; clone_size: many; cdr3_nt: TGTGCCACGGACAAGACTGGGGCCAACGTCCTGACTTTC; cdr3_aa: CATDKTGANVLTF
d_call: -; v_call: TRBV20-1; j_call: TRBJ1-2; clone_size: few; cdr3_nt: TGCAGTGCTAGAGATGAAAAAAGGCCCGGACCCTATGGCTACACCTTC; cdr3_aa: CSARDEKRPGPYGYTF
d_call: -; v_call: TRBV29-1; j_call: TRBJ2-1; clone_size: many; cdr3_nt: TGCAGCGTTGGGGGTCACGTGAGTGGTGAGCAGTTCTTC; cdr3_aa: CSVGGHVSGEQFF
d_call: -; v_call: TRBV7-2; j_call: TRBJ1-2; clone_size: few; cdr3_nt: TGTGCCAGCAGCTTAGAGCCGGGGGCGGGCTATGGCTACACCTTC; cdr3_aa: CASSLEPGAGYGYTF